This TCR beta chain was recorded in a study of blood T cell repertoires in COVID-19. Study-wide background: Both acute and convalescent COVID-19 samples were obtained from the United States, Italy and Spain. From T cells, B-cell-depleted T cells, or PBMCs came the material, which was cDNA or gDNA.

Under the authors' procedure: Estimation of nucleated cell counts was performed using reference gene primer amplification. Profiling relied on immunoSEQ multiplex PCR, and the TCRdb table lists in-frame clones only, not all of them. The V and J calls and clone size come from that table; D and trimming were worked out from the DNA. Of some 150,000 clones listed, roughly 87% are singletons. Trimming removed 2 bases from V and 8 bases from J, with 13 bases in between. This CDR3 is built from 13 residues. CDR1 SGHRS and CDR2 YFSETQ come from the germline V gene. This clone has just one count. This chain connects TRBV5-1 to TRBJ1-2, with D unclear. The TCR originated in a woman aged 45-65 years with acute or convalescent COVID-19. The sample taken for sequencing was peripheral blood. The CDR3 region has the DNA TGCGCCAGCAGCTTACAGACATTTTCCGGCTACACCTTC. It yields the protein CASSLQTFSGYTF.